The 19 T cell receptor beta chains presented below share a single source sample, sequenced in a study of cytomegalovirus exposure and HLA in healthy donors. 13 Jbeta primers and 60 Vbeta primers were used for the PCR. Using immunoSEQ multiplex PCR, the repertoire was profiled, and TCRdb retains in-frame clones only, with some absent. Its clone listing holds roughly 30,000 clones. Sequenced: PBMCs. Source of these receptors: a woman aged 35 to 49 in good health and CMV-seropositive.

The chain couples TRBV21-1 to TRBJ1-5. TRBV21-1 is described as a pseudogene. This CDR3 spans 15 amino acids. The CDR3 sequence: CASSKAGGRRGPQHF. In nucleotides, the CDR3 is TGTGCCAGCAGCAAAGCGGGAGGACGGAGGGGGCCCCAGCATTTT.

This sequence joins TRBV2 and TRBJ1-2; TRBD1 aligns across 9 bases. Per the germline V gene, CDR1 is SNHLY and CDR2 is FYNNEI. The junction had 1 base not matched to a gene; V was cut back by 4 bases and J by 4 bases. This CDR3 contains 13 residues. The DNA for the CDR3 is TGTGCCAGCAGTGTACAGGGGGCCTATGGCTACACCTTC. It yields the protein CASSVQGAYGYTF. The complete variable domain, with remaining parts taken from reference TRBV2 and TRBJ1-2, reads EPEVTQTPSHQVTQMGQEVILRCVPISNHLYFYWYRQILGQKVEFLVSFYNNEISEKSEIFDDQFSVERPDGSNFTLKIRSTKLEDSAMYFCASSVQGAYGYTFGSGTRLTVV.

The chain joins TRBV18 to TRBJ2-5; 7 bases match TRBD1. The germline CDR1 and CDR2 sequences are KGHSH and LQKENI. This CDR3 region has 14 residues. J was trimmed by 4 bases and V by 3 bases; bases with no gene match: 5. CDR3 sequence reads: CASSPTGRGETQYF. In DNA, the CDR3 is TGTGCCAGCTCACCGACAGGGAGAGGAGAGACCCAGTACTTC.

V is TRBV30 and J is TRBJ1-2; TRBD1 matches 8 bases. Germline V gives CDR1 GTSNPN, CDR2 SVGIG (reference sequence). V lost 4 bases to trimming and J lost 4 bases; unmatched junction nucleotides: 8. This CDR3 comprises 14 residues. The CDR3, as DNA: TGTGCCTGGAAGGACCCCAGGGGGCCCTATGGCTACACCTTC. It codes for CAWKDPRGPYGYTF.

The genes are TRBV30 and TRBJ2-3; D is possibly TRBD2 (5 bases). Germline values: CDR1 GTSNPN, CDR2 SVGIG (reference sequence). CDR3 length: 16 amino acids. With 4 bases removed from V and 0 bases from J, the gap between germline ends came to 17 bases. This CDR3 reads CAWMWKAGASTDTQYF. The CDR3 DNA follows: TGTGCCTGGATGTGGAAGGCGGGTGCTAGCACAGATACGCAGTATTTT.

This sequence joins TRBV11-1 and TRBJ1-4, with a weak D call TRBD1 (5 bases). The germline CDR1 and CDR2 sequences are SGHAT and FQDESV (reference sequence). The length of the CDR3 is 11 residues. The V gene lost 4 bases and the J gene lost 15 bases, with 12 bases spanning the gap. The CDR3 loop is CASSSDQGVFF. CDR3 nucleotides: TGTGCCAGCAGCTCAGATCAAGGGGTGTTTTTT.

This chain connects TRBV9 to TRBJ2-7, with 9 bases identical to TRBD2. CDR1 and CDR2 (germline): SGDLS, YYNGEE. The CDR3 is 15 amino acids. J gave up 7 bases and V 4 bases, and 12 bases lay outside the gene matches. The CDR3 loop reads CASSPLAGVTEEQYF. The CDR3 nucleotides read TGTGCCAGCAGCCCGTTAGCGGGAGTCACGGAGGAGCAGTACTTC.

The chain combines TRBV29-1 with TRBJ2-5, with D possibly TRBD1 on 6 matching bases. The DNA end is more similar to TRBJ2-7, so the J call may be wrong. This CDR3 is built from 10 residues. Germline V CDR1 and CDR2: SQVTM, ANQGSEA. CDR3 in amino acids: CSVQGTEQYF. CDR3 coding DNA: TGCAGCGTCCAGGGGACCGAGCAGTACTTC.

The genes are TRBV6-5 and TRBJ2-7; 13 positions match TRBD2. The ends lost 3 bases at V and 7 bases at J; junction bases unmatched: 6. CDR3 length equals 15 residues. CDR1 is MNHEY and CDR2 is SVGAGI in the germline V gene. CDR3 coding DNA: TGTGCCAGCAGTTATATACTAGCGGGGGGGCGGGAGCAGTACTTC. Encoded protein: CASSYILAGGREQYF.

Of note for this clone: A junction end diverges from the germline sequence, so it may reflect a read error. This rearrangement joins TRBV10-3 to TRBJ2-1, with 8 bases lining up with TRBD2. The CDR3 is 13 amino acids. The germline gives CDR1 ENHRY, CDR2 SYGVKD. CDR3 sequence: CAVSGSSYNEQFF. CDR3 nucleotides: TGTGCCGTCAGCGGGAGCTCCTACAATGAGCAGTTCTTC.

The rearrangement joins TRBV6-1 to TRBJ2-7; possibly TRBD2 for D (7 bases). Germline CDR1 and CDR2: MNHNS and SASEGT. The CDR3 loop spans 14 amino acids. V lost 6 bases to trimming and J lost 0 bases, with 12 bases between them. The CDR3 spells CASSARGASYEQYF. The CDR3 DNA is TGTGCCAGCAGCGCCCGGGGGGCCTCCTACGAGCAGTACTTC.

The chain carries TRBV11-2 and TRBJ2-1, with TRBD2 matching over 10 bases. The CDR3 is made up of 16 amino acids. CDR1 is SGHAT and CDR2 is FQNNGV in the germline V gene. With V trimmed by 5 bases and J by 3 bases, 7 bases remained unmatched. This CDR3 reads CASSTGLAVYYNEQFF. The CDR3 DNA sequence: TGTGCCAGCAGCACAGGACTAGCGGTCTACTACAATGAGCAGTTCTTC.

The chain carries TRBV7-2 and TRBJ1-1, with D perhaps matching TRBD1 (6 bases). Germline CDR1 SGHTA, CDR2 FQGNSA. This CDR3 spans 13 amino acids. The V end lost 6 bases, the J end lost 1 base, and 9 bases lay between the germline ends. The CDR3 protein is CASSGQPNTEAFF. DNA for the CDR3: TGTGCCAGCAGTGGACAGCCGAACACTGAAGCTTTCTTT.

The chain joins TRBV6-1 to TRBJ1-3; 8 bases line up with TRBD1. The germline V gene encodes CDR1 MNHNS and CDR2 SASEGT. The CDR3 is 16 residues long. Losses at the gene ends were 4 bases for V and 4 bases for J; bases not matched to a gene: 9. As DNA, the CDR3 is TGTGCCAGCAGTGGATTGGACAGGGAGAGCGGAAACACCATATATTTT. Residues: CASSGLDRESGNTIYF.

This sequence joins TRBV19 and TRBJ1-5, with D hard to call. The V and J ends lost 2 bases and 3 bases respectively, with 8 bases between them. The CDR3 runs to 14 residues. Germline CDR1 reads LNHDA; CDR2 reads SQIVND (reference sequence). This chain's CDR3 is CASSIRQANQPQHF. The DNA for the CDR3 is TGTGCCAGTAGTATAAGGCAGGCCAATCAGCCCCAGCATTTT. Variable domain in full (rest from reference TRBV19 and TRBJ1-5): DGGITQSPKYLFRKEGQNVTLSCEQNLNHDAMYWYRQDPGQGLRLIYYSQIVNDFQKGDIAEGYSVSREKKESFPLTVTSAQKNPTAFYLCASSIRQANQPQHFGDGTRLSIL.

The chain recombines TRBV11-2 with TRBJ2-7; 10 bases map to TRBD2. V lost 3 bases and J lost 6; bases outside the gene matches: 5. The CDR3 loop spans 14 amino acids. CDR1 SGHAT and CDR2 FQNNGV come from the germline V gene. The CDR3 sequence is CASSFSSGSAEQYF. Written as DNA, the CDR3 is TGTGCCAGCAGCTTTTCTAGCGGGAGCGCCGAGCAGTACTTC.

This chain connects TRBV7-9 to TRBJ2-7, with 10 positions matching TRBD1. The CDR3 consists of 18 residues. The germline CDR1 and CDR2 sequences are SEHNR and FQNEAQ (reference sequence). Germline trimming cut 2 bases from V and 5 bases from J; bases unmatched to any gene: 15. CDR3 in DNA: TGTGCCAGCAGCTTACCGGGACAGGGGTTTTCGTTGATCGACGAGCAGTACTTC. As protein: CASSLPGQGFSLIDEQYF.

CDR3 sequence: CAWSVRDRAVEQYF. CDR3 DNA sequence: TGTGCCTGGAGTGTGCGGGACAGGGCAGTGGAGCAGTACTTC. The gene calls are TRBV30 and TRBJ2-7; 9 bases map to TRBD1. CDR3 size: 14 residues. Germline lookup yields CDR1 GTSNPN and CDR2 SVGIG (reference sequence). J lost 7 bases, V lost 0 bases, and 7 bases had no gene match.

The chain uses TRBV6-6 and TRBJ1-5, with a possible D match to TRBD1 (5 bases). The CDR3 sequence is 12 residues long. Per the germline V gene, CDR1 is MNHNY and CDR2 is SVGAGI (reference sequence). V lost 5 bases to trimming and J lost 13 bases, with 15 bases between them. The CDR3 sequence is CASSPDTSGQHF. CDR3 DNA sequence: TGTGCCAGCAGTCCCGACACCTCAGGGCAGCATTTT.